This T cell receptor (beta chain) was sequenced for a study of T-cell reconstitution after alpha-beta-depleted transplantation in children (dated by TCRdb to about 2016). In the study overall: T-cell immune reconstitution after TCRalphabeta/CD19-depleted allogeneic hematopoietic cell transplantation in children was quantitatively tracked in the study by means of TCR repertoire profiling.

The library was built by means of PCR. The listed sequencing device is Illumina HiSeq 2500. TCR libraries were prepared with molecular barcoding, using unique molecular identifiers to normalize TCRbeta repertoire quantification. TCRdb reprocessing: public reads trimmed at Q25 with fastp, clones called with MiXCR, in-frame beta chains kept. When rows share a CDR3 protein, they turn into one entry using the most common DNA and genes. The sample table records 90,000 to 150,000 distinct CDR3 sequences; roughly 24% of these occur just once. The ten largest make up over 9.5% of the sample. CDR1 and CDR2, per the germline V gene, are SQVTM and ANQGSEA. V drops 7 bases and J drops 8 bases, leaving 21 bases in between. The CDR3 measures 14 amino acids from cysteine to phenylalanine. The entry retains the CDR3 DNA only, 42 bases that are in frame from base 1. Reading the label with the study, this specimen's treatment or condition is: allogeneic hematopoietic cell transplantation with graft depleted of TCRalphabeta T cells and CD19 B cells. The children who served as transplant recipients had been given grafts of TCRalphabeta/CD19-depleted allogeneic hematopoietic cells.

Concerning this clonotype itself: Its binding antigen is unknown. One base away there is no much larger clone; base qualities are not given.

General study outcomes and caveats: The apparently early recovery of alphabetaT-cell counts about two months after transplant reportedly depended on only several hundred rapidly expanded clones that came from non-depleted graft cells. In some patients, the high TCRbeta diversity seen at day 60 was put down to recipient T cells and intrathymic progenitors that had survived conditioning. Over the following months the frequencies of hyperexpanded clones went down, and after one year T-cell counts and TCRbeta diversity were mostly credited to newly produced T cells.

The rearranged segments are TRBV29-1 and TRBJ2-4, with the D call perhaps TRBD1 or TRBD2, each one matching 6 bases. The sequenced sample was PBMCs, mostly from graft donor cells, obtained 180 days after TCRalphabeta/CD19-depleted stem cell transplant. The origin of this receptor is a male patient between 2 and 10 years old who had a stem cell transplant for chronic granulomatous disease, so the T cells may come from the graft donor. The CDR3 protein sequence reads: CSAIDTGRKDIQYF. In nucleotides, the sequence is TGCAGCGCCATCGATACAGGGAGGAAAGACATTCAGTACTTC.